Described below is a single T cell receptor (beta chain) sequence and its context. Using immunoSEQ multiplex PCR, the repertoire was profiled, and TCRdb retains in-frame clones only, with some absent. The sample consists of over 300,000 clones, 85% to 90% of them appearing once. The record originates from a study of blood T cell repertoires in COVID-19. CDR1 is MGHDK, CDR2 SYGVNS, per germline. The CDR3 totals 14 residues. Trimming pared 4 bases from V and 7 bases from J, leaving 13 bases between. V and J are TRBV25-1 and TRBJ1-4; possible D gene TRBD1, 6 bases. The sequence derives from a woman in her 30s with acute COVID-19. Input material: PBMCs or T cells enriched from blood (not recorded which). The CDR3 nucleotides are TGTGCCAGCAGTGTTGGGGTCAGGGGTGAAAAACTGTTTTTT. Translated: CASSVGVRGEKLFF.